Each of the 22 T cell receptor beta chains below was sequenced from the same sample in a study of response to subunit inactivated influenza vaccine (dated by TCRdb to between 2018 and 2020). Library preparation used RT-PCR. TCRdb records Illumina HiSeq 2500 as the sequencer. Using fastp trimming at Q25 and MiXCR clonotype assembly, TCRdb reanalyzed the public sequencing data and kept in-frame beta chains. Records with the same CDR3 protein are collapsed into one entry carrying the most frequent genes and DNA. The sample table contains over 450,000 distinct CDR3 sequences; only one count was recorded for 13% of them. Clones ranked in the top ten supply about an eighth of the sample. The time point label of this sample denotes: 45 days after influenza vaccine administration. The sequencing here drew on PBMCs from blood, taken more than 35 days after vaccination. The receptors were sampled from a man aged 50 to 59 who received an inactivated influenza vaccine. Donor details come from another sample of the same person, matched by shared clones.

This clonotype was seen at least ten times. The chain links TRBV6-5 to TRBJ2-3; D gene uncertain. CDR1 and CDR2 (germline): MNHEY, SVGAGI. The CDR3 has 13 residues. V lost 2 bases, J lost 1 base, and 4 bases lay in between. CDR3 DNA: TGTGCCAGCAGTTACACAGGCACAGATACGCAGTATTTT. It encodes CASSYTGTDTQYF.

This clonotype showed up many times. The chain is built from TRBV5-5 and TRBJ2-1; TRBD1 or TRBD2 may be the D gene (5 bases each). Deletions cut 3 bases from V and 4 bases from J, with 17 bases between. The CDR3 spans 16 residues. Germline-derived CDR1 and CDR2 are SGHKS and YYEKEE (reference sequence). The CDR3 loop reads CASSYPGTRTYNEQFF. The CDR3 nucleotides are TGTGCCAGCAGCTACCCAGGGACCCGGACGTACAATGAGCAGTTCTTC.

There are a few counts of this clonotype. This chain links TRBV10-3 with TRBJ2-7; D possibly matches TRBD1 or TRBD2 (5 bases each). Trimming shortened V by 8 bases and J by 2 bases, and 13 bases separated the two germline ends. Germline V lookup: CDR1 ENHRY, CDR2 SYGVKD. This CDR3 spans 13 amino acids. As DNA, the CDR3 is TGTGCCATCGGCCGGGACGTTACCTACGAGCAGTACTTC. Its protein product is CAIGRDVTYEQYF.

In its sample, this clonotype was seen a few times. The chain uses TRBV6-4 and TRBJ2-7; 7 bases agree with TRBD1. The CDR3 spans 20 residues. Germline CDR1 and CDR2: MRHNA and SNTAGT. Trimming cost V 0 bases and J 2 bases; bases outside gene matches: 19. The CDR3 region has the DNA TGTGCCAGCAGTGACTCGAGTTGCAGAGTAACGGGGACAGAGGCCTACGAGCAGTACTTC. This codes for CASSDSSCRVTGTEAYEQYF.

In its sample, this clonotype was seen a few times. The CDR3 nucleotides are TGTGCCATCGAGCCGCGCGGCACAGATACGCAGTATTTT. Its protein is CAIEPRGTDTQYF. This chain links TRBV28 with TRBJ2-3; D is undetermined. The V gene's germline CDR1 is MDHEN and CDR2 SYDVKM. CDR3 length equals 13 residues. Trimming cost V 10 bases and J 1 base, with 12 bases left between them.

This clonotype was counted a single time. V is TRBV3-1 and J is TRBJ1-2, with TRBD1 as a possible D gene (5 bases). Germline loops: CDR1 LGHDT, CDR2 YNNKEL (reference sequence). V lost 3 bases and J lost 6, with 11 bases in between. CDR3 length equals 13 residues. The CDR3 loop is CASSHGGADGYTF. The DNA of the CDR3 is TGTGCCAGCAGCCATGGAGGGGCGGATGGCTACACCTTC.

This clonotype was recorded at least ten times. The chain combines TRBV24-1 with TRBJ2-5; 7 bases map to TRBD1. Germline loops: CDR1 KGHDR, CDR2 SFDVKD. V shed 7 bases and J 1 base; nucleotides not matched to a gene: 2. The CDR3 sequence is 13 residues long. Here the CDR3 DNA reads TGTGCCACCAGAGGGACAGCCCAAGAGACCCAGTACTTC. Protein: CATRGTAQETQYF.

This clonotype occurred many times. V and J are TRBV20-1 and TRBJ1-5; 8 nucleotides match TRBD1. Germline CDR1 is DFQATT and CDR2 is SNEGSKA (reference sequence). Trimming cost V 3 bases and J 0 bases; bases outside gene matches: 7. The CDR3 length is 16 residues. CDR3 amino acids: CSARNSGGSSNQPQHF. The DNA of the CDR3 is TGCAGTGCTAGGAATTCAGGGGGCTCTAGCAATCAGCCCCAGCATTTT.

In this sample, this clonotype turned up a few times. The CDR3, as DNA: TGTGCCAGCAGCCTGGGACTAGCGGGAGACTACGAGCAGTACTTC. This sequence encodes CASSLGLAGDYEQYF. V and J are TRBV3-1 and TRBJ2-7; TRBD2 matches 14 bases. The V segment lost 4 bases and the J segment 3 bases; nucleotides outside the gene matches: 2. Germline CDR1 reads LGHDT; CDR2 reads YNNKEL (reference sequence). The CDR3 is made up of 15 amino acids.

This clonotype has just a few counts. The chain recombines TRBV5-6 with TRBJ1-3; no reliable D call. The germline V and J ends were trimmed by 2 bases and 0 bases, with 9 bases remaining between them. This CDR3 has 15 residues. Germline V gene data show CDR1 as SGHDT and CDR2 as YYEEEE. CDR3 coding DNA: TGTGCCAGCAGCTTTGCCTTGAGCTCTGGAAACACCATATATTTT. Amino acid sequence: CASSFALSSGNTIYF.

This chain uses TRBV11-3 with TRBJ2-1; possibly TRBD2 for D (6 bases). Germline loops: CDR1 SGHNT, CDR2 YENEEA. Trimming took 5 bases from V and 7 from J, leaving 9 bases between them. The CDR3 extends over 12 amino acids. As DNA, the CDR3 is TGTGCCAGCAGCCGGGAGTTGAATGAGCAGTTCTTC. As protein: CASSRELNEQFF.

There are many counts of this clonotype. The gene calls are TRBV20-1 and TRBJ2-4, with TRBD2 as a possible D gene (6 bases). Between the trimmed V and J ends, which lost 6 bases and 0 bases, there was a span of 12 bases. The CDR3 has 14 residues. Germline loops: CDR1 DFQATT, CDR2 SNEGSKA (reference sequence). This CDR3 is CSATLALAKNIQYF. As DNA, the CDR3 is TGCAGTGCCACCCTAGCGTTAGCCAAAAACATTCAGTACTTC.

This chain links TRBV7-9 with TRBJ2-1, with a weak D call TRBD2 (6 bases). Deletions cut 7 bases from V and 5 bases from J, with 15 bases between. The germline V gene encodes CDR1 SEHNR and CDR2 FQNEAQ (reference sequence). The CDR3 is made up of 14 amino acids. Here the CDR3 reads CASKRLAYHNEQFF. The CDR3, as DNA: TGTGCCAGCAAAAGGCTAGCGTATCACAATGAGCAGTTCTTC.

This clonotype turned up a few times. This chain uses TRBV14 with TRBJ2-7; D is undetermined. This CDR3 is built from 12 residues. Germline CDR1 is SGHDN and CDR2 is FVKESK. V gave up 0 bases and J gave up 7 bases, with 7 bases separating them. The CDR3 here is CASSQDGPEQYF. Here the CDR3 DNA reads TGTGCCAGCAGCCAAGACGGGCCAGAGCAGTACTTC.

The rearrangement joins TRBV20-1 to TRBJ2-3; 13 nucleotides line up with TRBD2. Germline CDR1 and CDR2: DFQATT and SNEGSKA (reference sequence). With V trimmed by 5 bases and J by 2 bases, 10 bases remained unmatched. The CDR3 runs 17 residues. The CDR3 DNA reads as TGCAGTGCTGCCGCCTGGACTAGCGGGAGTTTCACAGATACGCAGTATTTT. It specifies CSAAAWTSGSFTDTQYF.

This clonotype was counted ten times or more. The chain uses TRBV5-6 and TRBJ2-5; the D is unclear. The V and J ends lost 4 bases and 5 bases respectively, with 12 bases between them. Germline values: CDR1 SGHDT, CDR2 YYEEEE. CDR3 length: 13 residues. The DNA of the CDR3 is TGTGCCAGCAGCATCGGAATGGGCGAGACCCAGTACTTC. Translation gives CASSIGMGETQYF.

The V and J genes are TRBV7-9 and TRBJ2-7; the D call may be TRBD1 or TRBD2 (5 bases each). This CDR3 is 14 amino acids long. Trimming pared 4 bases from V and 5 bases from J, leaving 15 bases between. CDR1 and CDR2 (germline): SEHNR, FQNEAQ (reference sequence). The CDR3 protein is CASSSFLRDDEQYF. CDR3 coding DNA: TGTGCCAGCAGCTCCTTCCTTAGGGACGACGAGCAGTACTTC.

This clonotype has just a few counts. This chain uses TRBV7-2 with TRBJ2-1; D perhaps matches TRBD1 (5 bases). The V end was cut by 1 base, the J end by 0 bases, with 10 bases between. From germline, CDR1 is SGHTA and CDR2 FQGNSA. This CDR3 has 16 amino acids. CDR3 coding DNA: TGTGCCAGCAGCTTAGAACTCAGGGCCTCCTACAATGAGCAGTTCTTC. Translating gives CASSLELRASYNEQFF.

Many counts were recorded for this clonotype. V is TRBV12-3 or TRBV12-4 and J is TRBJ2-1; TRBD1 matches at 12 bases. J was trimmed by 4 bases and V by 7 bases; bases with no gene match: 5. This CDR3 has 15 amino acids. CDR3 sequence (DNA): TGTGCCAGCACTACGGGACAGGGGGCTTACAATGAGCAGTTCTTC. Its protein product is CASTTGQGAYNEQFF.

The chain carries TRBV18 and TRBJ2-7, with TRBD1 identical over 8 bases. CDR3 length: 15 residues. CDR1 KGHSH and CDR2 LQKENI come from the germline V gene. The V gene end was trimmed by 3 bases and the J gene end by 3 bases; junction bases not matched to a gene: 7. The CDR3 region is CASSPQGQAGYEQYF. The CDR3 region has the DNA TGTGCCAGCTCACCTCAGGGACAGGCCGGCTACGAGCAGTACTTC.

This clonotype turned up a few times. The chain carries TRBV28 and TRBJ2-7; D perhaps matches TRBD2 (7 bases). The CDR3 is made up of 14 amino acids. V lost 2 bases and J lost 6, with 14 bases in between. Looked up from germline, CDR1 is MDHEN and CDR2 is SYDVKM. The CDR3 loop is CASSLRGRAREQYF. CDR3 nucleotide sequence: TGTGCCAGCAGTTTAAGGGGGAGGGCCCGCGAGCAGTACTTC.

The sample holds a few counts of this clonotype. The chain has TRBV12-3 or TRBV12-4 and TRBJ2-3; a possible D gene is TRBD2 (5 bases). Between the trimmed V and J ends, which lost 3 bases and 3 bases, there was a span of 16 bases. The CDR3 loop spans 16 amino acids. The CDR3 DNA reads TGTGCCAGCAGTTTCAGTTTCGAACGGGATACAGATACGCAGTATTTT. This gives the protein CASSFSFERDTDTQYF.